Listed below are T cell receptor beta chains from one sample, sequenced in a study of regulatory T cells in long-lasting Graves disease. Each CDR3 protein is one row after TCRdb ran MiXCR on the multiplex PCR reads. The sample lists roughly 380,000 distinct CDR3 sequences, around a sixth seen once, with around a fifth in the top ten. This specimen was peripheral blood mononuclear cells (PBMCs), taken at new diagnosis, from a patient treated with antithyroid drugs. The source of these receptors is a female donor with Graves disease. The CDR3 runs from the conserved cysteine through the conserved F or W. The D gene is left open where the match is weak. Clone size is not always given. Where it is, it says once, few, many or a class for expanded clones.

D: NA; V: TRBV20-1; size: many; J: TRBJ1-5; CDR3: CSASQPQHF; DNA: TGCAGTGCTAGCCAGCCCCAGCATTTT
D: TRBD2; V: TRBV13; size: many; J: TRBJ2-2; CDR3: CASSPRTSGRDAGELFF; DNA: TGTGCCAGCAGCCCCCGGACTAGCGGGAGGGATGCCGGGGAGCTGTTTTTT
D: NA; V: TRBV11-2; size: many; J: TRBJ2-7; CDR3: CASSLEGGPMSSYEQYF; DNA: TGTGCCAGCAGCTTAGAGGGAGGCCCTATGAGCTCCTACGAGCAGTACTTC
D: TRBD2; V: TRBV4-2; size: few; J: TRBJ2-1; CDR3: CASSQKTPKLAGVHLSSYNEQFF; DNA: TGTGCCAGCAGCCAAAAGACCCCAAAGCTAGCGGGGGTGCACCTCAGCTCCTACAATGAGCAGTTCTTC
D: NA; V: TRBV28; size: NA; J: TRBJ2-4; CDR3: CASSLWGGPRNIQYF; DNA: TGTGCCAGCAGTTTATGGGGGGGGCCGAGAAACATTCAGTACTTC
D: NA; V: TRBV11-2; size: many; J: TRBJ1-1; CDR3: CASSLEQGMNTEAFF; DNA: TGTGCCAGCAGCTTAGAGCAGGGGATGAACACTGAAGCTTTCTTT
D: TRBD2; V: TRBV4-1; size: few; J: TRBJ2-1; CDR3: CASSQEKGLAGGEGYNEQFF; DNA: TGCGCCAGCAGCCAAGAGAAGGGGCTAGCGGGGGGCGAAGGGTACAATGAGCAGTTCTTC
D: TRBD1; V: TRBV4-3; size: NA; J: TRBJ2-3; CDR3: CASSRGQGGTDTQYF; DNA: TGCGCCAGCAGCCGGGGACAGGGAGGGACAGATACGCAGTATTTT
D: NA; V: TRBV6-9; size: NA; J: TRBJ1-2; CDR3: CASSYSKAGNYGYTF; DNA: TGTGCCAGCAGTTACTCGAAGGCTGGGAACTATGGCTACACCTTC
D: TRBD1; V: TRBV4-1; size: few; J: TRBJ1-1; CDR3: CASSQDGTGVATEAFF; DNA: TGCGCCAGCAGCCAAGATGGGACAGGGGTCGCCACTGAAGCTTTCTTT
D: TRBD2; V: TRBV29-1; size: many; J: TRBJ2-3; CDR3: CSGVSGTSSLDTQYF; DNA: TGCAGCGGAGTGAGCGGGACTAGCAGTTTGGATACGCAGTATTTT
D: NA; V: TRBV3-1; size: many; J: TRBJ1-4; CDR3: CASSQTGLTNEKLFF; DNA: TGTGCCAGCAGCCAAACAGGGCTAACTAATGAAAAACTGTTTTTT
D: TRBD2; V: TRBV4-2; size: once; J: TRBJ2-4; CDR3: CASSQGGTAGGNIQYF; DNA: TGTGCCAGCAGCCAAGGGGGGACAGCGGGGGGAAACATTCAGTACTTC
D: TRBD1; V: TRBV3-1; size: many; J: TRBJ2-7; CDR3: CASSDRTGNYEQYF; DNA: TGTGCCAGCAGCGACCGGACAGGAAACTACGAGCAGTACTTC
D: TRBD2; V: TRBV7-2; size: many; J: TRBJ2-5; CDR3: CASSVLAGGQETQYF; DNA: TGTGCCAGCAGCGTGCTAGCGGGGGGTCAAGAGACCCAGTACTTC
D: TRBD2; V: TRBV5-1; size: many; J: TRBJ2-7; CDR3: CASSGGGLDGHEQYF; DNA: TGCGCCAGCAGCGGGGGGGGACTAGACGGCCACGAGCAGTACTTC
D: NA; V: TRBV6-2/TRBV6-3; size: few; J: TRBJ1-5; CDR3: CASRPGRHNQPQHF; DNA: TGTGCCAGCAGGCCTGGACGGCACAATCAGCCCCAGCATTTT
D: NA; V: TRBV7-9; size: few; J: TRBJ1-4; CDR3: CASSPYSGAYEKLFF; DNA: TGTGCCAGCAGCCCGTACTCGGGGGCTTATGAAAAACTGTTTTTT
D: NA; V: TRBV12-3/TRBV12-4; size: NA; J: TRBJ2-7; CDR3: CASSQETSVQYF; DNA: TGTGCCAGCAGCCAAGAAACGTCTGTGCAGTACTTC
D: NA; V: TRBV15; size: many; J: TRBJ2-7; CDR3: CATSTRGHRSYEQYF; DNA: TGTGCCACCAGCACCCGCGGACACCGCTCCTACGAGCAGTACTTC
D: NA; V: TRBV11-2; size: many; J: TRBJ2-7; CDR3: CASSRGGVSYEQYF; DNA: TGTGCCAGCAGCAGGGGCGGGGTCTCCTACGAGCAGTACTTC
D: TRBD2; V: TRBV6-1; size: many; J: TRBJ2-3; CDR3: CASSESGLAGADTQYF; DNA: TGCGCCAGCAGTGAGTCGGGGCTAGCGGGAGCAGATACGCAGTATTTT